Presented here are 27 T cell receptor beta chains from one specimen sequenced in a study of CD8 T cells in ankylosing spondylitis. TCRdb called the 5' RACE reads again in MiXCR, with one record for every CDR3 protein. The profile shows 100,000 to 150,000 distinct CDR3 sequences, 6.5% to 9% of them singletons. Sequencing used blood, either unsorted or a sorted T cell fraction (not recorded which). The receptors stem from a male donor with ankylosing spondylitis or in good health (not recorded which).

CDR3 protein: CASSPGATYEQYF. The DNA for the CDR3 is TGTGCCAGCTCACCAGGGGCGACCTACGAGCAGTACTTC. The genes are TRBV18 and TRBJ2-7; possibly TRBD1 for D (5 bases). The CDR3 length is 13 residues. Trimming stripped 2 bases from V and 2 bases from J, with 7 bases between. Germline V CDR1 and CDR2: KGHSH, LQKENI.

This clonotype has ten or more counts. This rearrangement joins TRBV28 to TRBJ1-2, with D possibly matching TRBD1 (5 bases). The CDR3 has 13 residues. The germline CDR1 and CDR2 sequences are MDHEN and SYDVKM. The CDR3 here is CAIALGQSYGYTF. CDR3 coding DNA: TGTGCTATAGCCCTGGGGCAGAGTTATGGCTACACCTTC.

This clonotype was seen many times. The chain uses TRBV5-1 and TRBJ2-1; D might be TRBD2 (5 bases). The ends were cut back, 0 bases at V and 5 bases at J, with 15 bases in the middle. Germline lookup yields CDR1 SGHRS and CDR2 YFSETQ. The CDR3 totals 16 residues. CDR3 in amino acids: CASSLGVLTRDNEQFF. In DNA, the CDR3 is TGCGCCAGCAGCTTGGGAGTCCTTACTAGGGACAATGAGCAGTTCTTC.

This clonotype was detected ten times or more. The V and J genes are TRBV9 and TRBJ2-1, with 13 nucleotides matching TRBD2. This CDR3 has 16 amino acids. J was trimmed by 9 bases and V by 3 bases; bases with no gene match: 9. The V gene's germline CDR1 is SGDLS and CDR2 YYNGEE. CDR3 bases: TGTGCCAGCAGCGACCCACTAGCGGGGGGGCGCGGTGAGCAGTTCTTC. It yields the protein CASSDPLAGGRGEQFF.

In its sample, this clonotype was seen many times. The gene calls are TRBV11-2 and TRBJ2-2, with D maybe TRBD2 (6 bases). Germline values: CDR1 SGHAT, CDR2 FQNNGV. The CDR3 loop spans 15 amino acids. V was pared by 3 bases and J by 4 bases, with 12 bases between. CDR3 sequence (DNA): TGTGCCAGCAGCTTTCTAGGAGCGGGCACCGGGGAGCTGTTTTTT. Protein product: CASSFLGAGTGELFF. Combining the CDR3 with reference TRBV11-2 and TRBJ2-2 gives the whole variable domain EAGVAQSPRYKIIEKRQSVAFWCNPISGHATLYWYQQILGQGPKLLIQFQNNGVVDDSQLPKDRFSAERLKGVDSTLKIQPAKLEDSAVYLCASSFLGAGTGELFFGEGSRLTVL.

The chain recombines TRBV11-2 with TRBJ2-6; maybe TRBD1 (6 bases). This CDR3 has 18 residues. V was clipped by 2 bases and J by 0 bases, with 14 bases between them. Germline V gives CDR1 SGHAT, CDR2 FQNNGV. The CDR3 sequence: CASSLRDTGSSGANVLTF. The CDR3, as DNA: TGTGCCAGCAGCTTACGGGACACGGGAAGCTCTGGGGCCAACGTCCTGACTTTC.

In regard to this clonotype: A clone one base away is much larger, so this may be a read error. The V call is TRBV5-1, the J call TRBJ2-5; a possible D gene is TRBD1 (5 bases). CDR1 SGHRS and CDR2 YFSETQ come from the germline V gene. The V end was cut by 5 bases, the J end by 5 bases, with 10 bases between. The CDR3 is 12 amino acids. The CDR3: CASRDTHETQYF. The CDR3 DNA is TGCGCCAGCAGGGACACACACGAGACCCAGTACTTC.

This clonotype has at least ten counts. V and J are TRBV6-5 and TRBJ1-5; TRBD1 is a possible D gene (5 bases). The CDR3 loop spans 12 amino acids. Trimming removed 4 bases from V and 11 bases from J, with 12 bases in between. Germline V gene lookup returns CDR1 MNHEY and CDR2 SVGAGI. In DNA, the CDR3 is TGTGCCAGCAGTTCCCAAGGGGACGCCCAGCATTTT. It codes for CASSSQGDAQHF.

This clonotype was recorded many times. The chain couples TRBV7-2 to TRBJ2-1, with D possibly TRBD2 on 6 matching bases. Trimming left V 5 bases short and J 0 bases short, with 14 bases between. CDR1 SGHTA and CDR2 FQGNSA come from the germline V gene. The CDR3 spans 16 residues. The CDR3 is CASSERGGTSYNEQFF. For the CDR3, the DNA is TGTGCCAGCAGCGAGAGAGGCGGGACCTCCTACAATGAGCAGTTCTTC.

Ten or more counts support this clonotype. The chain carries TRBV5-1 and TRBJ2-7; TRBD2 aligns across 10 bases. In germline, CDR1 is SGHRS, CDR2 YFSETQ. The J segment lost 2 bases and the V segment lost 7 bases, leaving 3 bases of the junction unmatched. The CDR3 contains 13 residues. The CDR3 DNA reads TGCGCCAGCCGGACTAGCGGCACCTACGAGCAGTACTTC. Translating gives CASRTSGTYEQYF.

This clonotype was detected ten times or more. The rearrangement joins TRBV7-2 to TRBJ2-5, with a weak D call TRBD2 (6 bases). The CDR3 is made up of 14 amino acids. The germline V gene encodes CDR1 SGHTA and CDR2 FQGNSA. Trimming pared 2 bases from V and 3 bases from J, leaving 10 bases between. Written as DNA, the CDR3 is TGTGCCAGCAGCTTAATTGCGGGAAAAGAGACCCAGTACTTC. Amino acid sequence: CASSLIAGKETQYF.

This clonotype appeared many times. CDR3 amino acids: CASSPTGQPQHF. Here the CDR3 DNA reads TGTGCCAGCAGCCCCACAGGTCAGCCCCAGCATTTT. The chain combines TRBV5-5 with TRBJ1-5; D perhaps matches TRBD1 (5 bases). CDR1 and CDR2 from the germline V gene are SGHKS and YYEKEE (reference sequence). V dropped 4 bases and J dropped 6 bases, with 8 bases sitting between them. CDR3 length: 12 amino acids.

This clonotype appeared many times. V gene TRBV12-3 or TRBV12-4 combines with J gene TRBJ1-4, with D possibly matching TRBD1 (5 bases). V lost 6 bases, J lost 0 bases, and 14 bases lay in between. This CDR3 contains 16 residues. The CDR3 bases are TGTGCCAGCAGATACCGGGACGGTGCAACTAATGAAAAACTGTTTTTT. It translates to CASRYRDGATNEKLFF.

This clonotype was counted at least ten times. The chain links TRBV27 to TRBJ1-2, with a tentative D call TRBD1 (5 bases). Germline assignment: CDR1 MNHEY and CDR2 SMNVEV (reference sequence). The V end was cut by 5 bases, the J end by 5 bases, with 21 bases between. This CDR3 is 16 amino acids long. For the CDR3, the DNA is TGTGCCAGCAGTCCAACGCCCCTGGGACCTGAATATGGCTACACCTTC. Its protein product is CASSPTPLGPEYGYTF.

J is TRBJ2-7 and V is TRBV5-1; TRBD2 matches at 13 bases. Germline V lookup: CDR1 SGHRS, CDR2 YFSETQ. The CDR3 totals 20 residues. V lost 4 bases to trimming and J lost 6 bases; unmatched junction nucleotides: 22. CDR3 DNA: TGCGCCAGCAGCCGGCACCAAGTACTAGCGGGGGGGCCTATCTCCAGCGAGCAGTACTTC. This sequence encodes CASSRHQVLAGGPISSEQYF. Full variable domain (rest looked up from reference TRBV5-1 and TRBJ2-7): KAGVTQTPRYLIKTRGQQVTLSCSPISGHRSVSWYQQTPGQGLQFLFEYFSETQRNKGNFPGRFSGRQFSNSRSEMNVSTLELGDSALYLCASSRHQVLAGGPISSEQYFGPGTRLTVT.

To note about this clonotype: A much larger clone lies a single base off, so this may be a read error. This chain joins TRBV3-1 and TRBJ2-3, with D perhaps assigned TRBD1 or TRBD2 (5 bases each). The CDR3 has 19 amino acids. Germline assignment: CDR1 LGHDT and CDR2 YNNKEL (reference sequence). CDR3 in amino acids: CATSPPFRDPGSYTDTQYF. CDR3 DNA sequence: TGTGCCACCAGCCCCCCCTTCCGGGACCCGGGGAGTTACACAGATACGCAGTATTTT.

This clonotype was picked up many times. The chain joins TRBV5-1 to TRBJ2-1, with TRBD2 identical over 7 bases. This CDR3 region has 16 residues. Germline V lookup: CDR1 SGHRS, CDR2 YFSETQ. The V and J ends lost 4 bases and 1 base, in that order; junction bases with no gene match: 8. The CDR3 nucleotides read TGCGCCAGCAGCCCTGGACTAGTGGGATCCTACAATGAGCAGTTCTTC. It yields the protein CASSPGLVGSYNEQFF.

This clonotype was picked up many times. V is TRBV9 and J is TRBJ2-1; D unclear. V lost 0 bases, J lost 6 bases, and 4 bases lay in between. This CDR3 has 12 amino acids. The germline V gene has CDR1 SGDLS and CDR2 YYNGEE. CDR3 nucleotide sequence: TGTGCCAGCAGCGTAGTGGTCAATGAGCAGTTCTTC. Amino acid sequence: CASSVVVNEQFF.

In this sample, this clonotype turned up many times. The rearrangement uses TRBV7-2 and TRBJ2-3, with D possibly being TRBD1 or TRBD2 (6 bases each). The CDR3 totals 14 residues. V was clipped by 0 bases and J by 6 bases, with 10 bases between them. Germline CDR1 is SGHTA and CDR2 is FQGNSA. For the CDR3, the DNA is TGTGCCAGCAGCTTAGCGAGGGGGGCGGATACGCAGTATTTT. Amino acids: CASSLARGADTQYF.

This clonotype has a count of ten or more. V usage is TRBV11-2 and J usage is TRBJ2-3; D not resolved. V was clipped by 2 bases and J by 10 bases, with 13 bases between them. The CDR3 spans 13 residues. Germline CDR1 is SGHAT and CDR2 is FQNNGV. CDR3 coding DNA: TGTGCCAGCAGCTTAAATTACGCGGAACCGCAGTATTTT. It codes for CASSLNYAEPQYF.

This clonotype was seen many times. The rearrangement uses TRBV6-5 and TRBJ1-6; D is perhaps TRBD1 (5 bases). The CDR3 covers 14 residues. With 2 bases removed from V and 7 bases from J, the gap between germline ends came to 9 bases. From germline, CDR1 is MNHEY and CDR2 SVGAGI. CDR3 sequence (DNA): TGTGCCAGCAGTTACAGGGACGTGAATTCACCCCTCCACTTT. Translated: CASSYRDVNSPLHF.

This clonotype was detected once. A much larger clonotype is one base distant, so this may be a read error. The DNA of the CDR3 is TGTGCCTGGAACGACAGGAACACTGAAGCTATCTTT. Translating gives CAWNDRNTEAIF. The chain has TRBV30 and TRBJ1-1; TRBD1 might be the D (6 bases). The CDR3 covers 12 residues. Germline loops: CDR1 GTSNPN, CDR2 SVGIG (reference sequence). Supplemented by reference TRBV30 and TRBJ1-1, the full variable domain reads SQTIHQWPATLVQPVGSPLSLECTVEGTSNPNLYWYRQAAGRGLQLLFYSVGIGQISSEVPQNLSASRPQDRQFILSSKKLLLSDSGFYLCAWNDRNTEAIFGQGTRLTVV.

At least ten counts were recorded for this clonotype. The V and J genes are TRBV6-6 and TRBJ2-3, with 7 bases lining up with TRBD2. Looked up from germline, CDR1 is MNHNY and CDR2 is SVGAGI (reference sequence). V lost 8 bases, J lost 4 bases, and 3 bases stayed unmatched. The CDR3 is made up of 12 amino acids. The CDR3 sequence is CASDGGADTQYF. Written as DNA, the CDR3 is TGTGCCAGCGATGGGGGGGCAGATACGCAGTATTTT.

The CDR3 bases are TGTGCCAGCTCACCGCCGGGACTAGTAGAGACCCAGTACTTC. It translates to CASSPPGLVETQYF. The V and J genes are TRBV18 and TRBJ2-5; 8 bases align to TRBD2. The CDR3 sequence is 14 residues long. The junction had 4 bases not matched to a gene; V was cut back by 3 bases and J by 4 bases. Germline V gene sequence: CDR1 KGHSH, CDR2 LQKENI.

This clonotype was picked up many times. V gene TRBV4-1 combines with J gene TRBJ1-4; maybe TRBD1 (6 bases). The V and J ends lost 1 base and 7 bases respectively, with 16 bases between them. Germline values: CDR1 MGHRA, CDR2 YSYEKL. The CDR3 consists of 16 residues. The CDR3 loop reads CASSQAPGVTSEKLFF. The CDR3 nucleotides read TGCGCCAGCAGCCAAGCCCCAGGGGTTACTTCTGAAAAACTGTTTTTT.

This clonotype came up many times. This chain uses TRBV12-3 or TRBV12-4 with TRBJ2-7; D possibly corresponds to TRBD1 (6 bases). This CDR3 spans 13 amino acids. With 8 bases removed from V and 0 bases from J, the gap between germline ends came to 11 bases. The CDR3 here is CASGTPNSYEQYF. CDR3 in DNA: TGTGCCAGCGGGACACCAAACTCCTACGAGCAGTACTTC.

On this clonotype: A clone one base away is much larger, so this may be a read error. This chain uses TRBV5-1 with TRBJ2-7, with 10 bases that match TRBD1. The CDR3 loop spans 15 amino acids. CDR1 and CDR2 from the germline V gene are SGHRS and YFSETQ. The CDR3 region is CASRIPGQGTYEPYF. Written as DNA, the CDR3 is TGCGCCAGCAGAATCCCGGGACAGGGGACCTACGAGCCGTACTTC.